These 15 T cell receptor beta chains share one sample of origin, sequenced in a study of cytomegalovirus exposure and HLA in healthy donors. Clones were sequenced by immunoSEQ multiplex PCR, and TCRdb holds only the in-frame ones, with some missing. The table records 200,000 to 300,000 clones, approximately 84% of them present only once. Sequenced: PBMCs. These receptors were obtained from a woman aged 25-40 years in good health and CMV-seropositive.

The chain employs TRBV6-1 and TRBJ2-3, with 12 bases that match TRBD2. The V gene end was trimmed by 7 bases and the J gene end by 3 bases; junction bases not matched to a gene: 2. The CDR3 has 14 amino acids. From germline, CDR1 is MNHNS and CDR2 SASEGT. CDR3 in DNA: TGTGCCAGCACCCTAGCGGGAGGGACAGATACGCAGTATTTT. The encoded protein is CASTLAGGTDTQYF.

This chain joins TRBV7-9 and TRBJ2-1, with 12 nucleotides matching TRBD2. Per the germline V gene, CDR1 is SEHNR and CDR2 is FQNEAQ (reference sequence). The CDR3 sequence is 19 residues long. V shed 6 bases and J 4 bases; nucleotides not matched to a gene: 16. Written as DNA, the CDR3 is TGTGCCAGCAGTCCTTGGCAAGAGACTAGCGGGAGTAAGTACAATGAGCAGTTCTTC. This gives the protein CASSPWQETSGSKYNEQFF.

CDR3 DNA: TGTGCCAGCAGTAGCCCGACAGGAGGTAAGAATGAGCAGTTCTTC. This translates into CASSSPTGGKNEQFF. The chain has TRBV28 and TRBJ2-1; tentative D call: TRBD1 (6 bases). The CDR3 sequence is 15 residues long. Germline-derived CDR1 and CDR2 are MDHEN and SYDVKM. Trimming took off 5 bases at V and 7 bases at J, with 18 bases between the two ends.

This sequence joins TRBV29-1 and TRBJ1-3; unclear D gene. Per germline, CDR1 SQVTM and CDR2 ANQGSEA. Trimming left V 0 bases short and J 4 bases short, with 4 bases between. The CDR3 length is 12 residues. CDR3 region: CSVEEGGNTIYF. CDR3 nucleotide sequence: TGCAGCGTTGAAGAGGGCGGAAACACCATATATTTT.

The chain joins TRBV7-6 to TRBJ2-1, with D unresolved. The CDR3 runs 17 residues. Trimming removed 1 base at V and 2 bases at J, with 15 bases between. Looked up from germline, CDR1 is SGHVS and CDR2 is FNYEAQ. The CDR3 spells CASSLVEMGLAYNEQFF. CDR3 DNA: TGTGCCAGCAGCTTAGTGGAGATGGGTTTGGCCTACAATGAGCAGTTCTTC.

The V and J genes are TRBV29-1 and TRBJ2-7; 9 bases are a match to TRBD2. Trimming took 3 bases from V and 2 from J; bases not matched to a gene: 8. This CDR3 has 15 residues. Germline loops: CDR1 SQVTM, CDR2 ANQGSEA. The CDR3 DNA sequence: TGCAGCGTTGAGCGGGAGGGCCTGTTAACCTACGAGCAGTACTTC. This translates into CSVEREGLLTYEQYF.

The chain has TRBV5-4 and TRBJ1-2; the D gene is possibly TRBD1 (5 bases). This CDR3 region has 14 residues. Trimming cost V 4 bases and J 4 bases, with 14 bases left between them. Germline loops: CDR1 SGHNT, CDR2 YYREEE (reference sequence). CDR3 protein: CASSLNMGGYGYTF. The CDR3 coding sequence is TGTGCCAGCAGCCTAAACATGGGGGGCTATGGCTACACCTTC.

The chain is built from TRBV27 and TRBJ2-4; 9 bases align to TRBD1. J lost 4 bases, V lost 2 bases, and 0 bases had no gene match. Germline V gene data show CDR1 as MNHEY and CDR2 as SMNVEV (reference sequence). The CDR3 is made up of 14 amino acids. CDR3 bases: TGTGCCAGCAGTTTAGGACAGGGGAAAAACATTCAGTACTTC. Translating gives CASSLGQGKNIQYF.

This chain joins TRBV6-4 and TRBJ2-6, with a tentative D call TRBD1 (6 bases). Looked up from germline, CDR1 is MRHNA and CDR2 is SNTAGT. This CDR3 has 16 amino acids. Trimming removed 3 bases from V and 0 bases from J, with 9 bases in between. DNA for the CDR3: TGTGCCAGCAGTGAGGGACACCGCTCTGGGGCCAACGTCCTGACTTTC. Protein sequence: CASSEGHRSGANVLTF.

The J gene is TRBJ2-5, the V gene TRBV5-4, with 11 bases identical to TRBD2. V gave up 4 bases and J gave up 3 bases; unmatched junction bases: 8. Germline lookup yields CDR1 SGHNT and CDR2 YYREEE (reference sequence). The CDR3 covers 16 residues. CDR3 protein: CASSPLAGGLEETQYF. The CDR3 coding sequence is TGTGCCAGCAGCCCCCTAGCGGGAGGATTGGAAGAGACCCAGTACTTC. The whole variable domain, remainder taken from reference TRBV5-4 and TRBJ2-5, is ETGVTQSPTHLIKTRGQQVTLRCSSQSGHNTVSWYQQALGQGPQFIFQYYREEENGRGNFPPRFSGLQFPNYSSELNVNALELDDSALYLCASSPLAGGLEETQYFGPGTRLLVL.

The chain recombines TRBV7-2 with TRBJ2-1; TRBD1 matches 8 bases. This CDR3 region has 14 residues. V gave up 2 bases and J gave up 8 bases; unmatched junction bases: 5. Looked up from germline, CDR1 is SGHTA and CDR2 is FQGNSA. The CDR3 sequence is CASSLIRGPYEQFF. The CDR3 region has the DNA TGTGCCAGCAGCTTAATCAGGGGGCCCTATGAGCAGTTCTTC.

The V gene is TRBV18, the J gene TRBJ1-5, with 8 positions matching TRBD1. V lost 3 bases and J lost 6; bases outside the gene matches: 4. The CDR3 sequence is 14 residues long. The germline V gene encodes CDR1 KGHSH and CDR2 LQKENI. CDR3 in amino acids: CASSPSQGAQPQHF. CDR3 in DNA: TGTGCCAGCTCACCGAGCCAGGGGGCTCAGCCCCAGCATTTT.

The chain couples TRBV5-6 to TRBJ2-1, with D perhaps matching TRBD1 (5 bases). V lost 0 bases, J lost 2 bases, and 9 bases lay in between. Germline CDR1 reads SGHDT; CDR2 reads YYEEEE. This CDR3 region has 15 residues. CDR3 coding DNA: TGTGCCAGCAGCTTGGGGGGCATTGCCTACAATGAGCAGTTCTTC. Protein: CASSLGGIAYNEQFF.

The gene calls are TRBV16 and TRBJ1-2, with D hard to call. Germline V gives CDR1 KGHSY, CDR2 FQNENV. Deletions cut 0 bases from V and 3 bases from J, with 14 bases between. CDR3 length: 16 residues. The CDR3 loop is CASSQSPTASDYGYTF. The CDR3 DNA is TGTGCCAGCAGCCAATCCCCCACAGCCTCCGACTATGGCTACACCTTC.

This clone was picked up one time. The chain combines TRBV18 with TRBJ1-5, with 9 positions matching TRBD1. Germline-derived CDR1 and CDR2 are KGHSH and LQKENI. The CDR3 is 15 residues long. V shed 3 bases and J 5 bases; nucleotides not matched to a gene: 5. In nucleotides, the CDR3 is TGTGCCAGCTCACCCCAGGGACAGGGATATCAGCCCCAGCATTTT. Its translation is CASSPQGQGYQPQHF.